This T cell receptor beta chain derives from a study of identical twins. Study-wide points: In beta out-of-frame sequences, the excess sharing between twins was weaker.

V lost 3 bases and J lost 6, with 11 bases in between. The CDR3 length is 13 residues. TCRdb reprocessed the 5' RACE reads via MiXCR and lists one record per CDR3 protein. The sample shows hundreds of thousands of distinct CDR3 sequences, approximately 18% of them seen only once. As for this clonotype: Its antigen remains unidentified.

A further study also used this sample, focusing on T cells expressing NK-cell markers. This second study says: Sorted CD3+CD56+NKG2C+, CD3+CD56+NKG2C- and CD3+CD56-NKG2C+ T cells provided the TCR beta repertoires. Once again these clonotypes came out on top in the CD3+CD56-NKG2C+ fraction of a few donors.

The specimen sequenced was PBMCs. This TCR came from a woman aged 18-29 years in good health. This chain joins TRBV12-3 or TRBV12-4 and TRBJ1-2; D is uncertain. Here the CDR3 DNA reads TGTGCCAGCAGTTTCCCGGGGAGGGATGGCTACACCTTC. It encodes CASSFPGRDGYTF.